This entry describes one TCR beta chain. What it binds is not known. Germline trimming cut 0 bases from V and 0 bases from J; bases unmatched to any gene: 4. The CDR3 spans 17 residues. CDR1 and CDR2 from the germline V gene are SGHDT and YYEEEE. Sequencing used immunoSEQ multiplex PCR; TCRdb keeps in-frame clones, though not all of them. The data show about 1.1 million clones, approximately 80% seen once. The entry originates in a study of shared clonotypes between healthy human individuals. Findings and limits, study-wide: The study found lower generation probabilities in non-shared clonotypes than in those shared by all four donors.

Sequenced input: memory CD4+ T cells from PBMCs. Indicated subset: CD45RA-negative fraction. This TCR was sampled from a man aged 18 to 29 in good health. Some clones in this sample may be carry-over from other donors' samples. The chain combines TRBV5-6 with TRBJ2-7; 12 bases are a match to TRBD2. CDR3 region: CASSLVPSGRASYEQYF. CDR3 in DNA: TGTGCCAGCAGCTTGGTGCCTAGCGGGAGGGCCTCCTACGAGCAGTACTTC.